This T cell receptor beta chain was identified during a study of T cell changes during pregnancy in multiple sclerosis. Profiling relied on immunoSEQ multiplex PCR, and the TCRdb table lists in-frame clones only, not all of them. The repertoire holds 17,000 or so clones, 95% to 97% seen once, with 0.8% to 1% in the top ten. J gave up 6 bases and V 4 bases, and 16 bases lay outside the gene matches. The CDR3 runs 16 residues. From germline, CDR1 is GTSNPN and CDR2 SVGIG (reference sequence). This clonotype originated in a female donor with multiple sclerosis, enrolled in a pregnancy study. This specimen was peripheral blood, taken in the third trimester of pregnancy. The chain has TRBV30 and TRBJ2-7, with 9 bases matching TRBD2. The CDR3 DNA reads TGTGCCTGGAAGGTGGGGCCTAGCGGGATCGGAGGCGAGCAGTACTTC. Amino acids: CAWKVGPSGIGGEQYF.